This passage covers 15 T cell receptor beta chains from one sample sequenced in a study of shared clonotypes between healthy human individuals. Sequencing was performed with immunoSEQ multiplex PCR; in TCRdb, only in-frame clones are kept and a portion is missing. The sample consists of a few million clones, 90% to 95% of them appearing once. Naive CD8 cells, CD45RO-negative and positively selected for CCR7, excluded terminally differentiated effector memory CD45RA+ cells. Sequenced input: naive CD8+ T cells from PBMCs. These receptors all stem from a young man in good health. Some clones in this sample may be carry-over from other donors' samples.

The chain employs TRBV7-9 and TRBJ2-2; weak D call: TRBD2 (6 bases). This CDR3 region has 15 residues. The V gene's germline CDR1 is SEHNR and CDR2 FQNEAQ (reference sequence). V was shortened by 6 bases and J by 2 bases, with 13 bases between the two germline ends. The CDR3: CASRPGLPNTGELFF. As DNA, the CDR3 is TGTGCCAGCAGACCAGGACTACCCAACACCGGGGAGCTGTTTTTT.

The chain employs TRBV4-1 and TRBJ2-1; 9 positions agree with TRBD2. The CDR3 is 17 residues long. Unmatched junction bases numbered 8, after V lost 1 base and J lost 4 bases. Germline CDR1 MGHRA, CDR2 YSYEKL. The CDR3 bases are TGCGCCAGCAGCCAAGCAAATAGACTAGCGGCTTACAATGAGCAGTTCTTC. Translation gives CASSQANRLAAYNEQFF.

The V and J genes are TRBV5-6 and TRBJ1-2; 7 positions agree with TRBD1. Unmatched junction bases numbered 11, after V lost 3 bases and J lost 0 bases. Per the germline V gene, CDR1 is SGHDT and CDR2 is YYEEEE. The CDR3 covers 17 residues. The CDR3: CASSSLLQGMANYGYTF. CDR3 sequence (DNA): TGTGCCAGCAGCTCACTCTTACAGGGGATGGCTAACTATGGCTACACCTTC.

The genes are TRBV10-2 and TRBJ2-3; D is tentatively TRBD1 or TRBD2 (7 bases each). The CDR3 is 18 amino acids. Germline assignment: CDR1 WSHSY and CDR2 SAAADI. V lost 2 bases and J 6 bases, leaving 24 bases between the germline ends. For the CDR3, the DNA is TGCGCCAGCAGTGAGAGGGCAGGGGGGGACCTTGGCAGGGATACGCAGTATTTT. This codes for CASSERAGGDLGRDTQYF.

The chain couples TRBV28 to TRBJ2-7; 8 bases are shared with TRBD1. V lost 8 bases and J lost 4; bases outside the gene matches: 10. The CDR3 sequence is 14 residues long. CDR1 MDHEN and CDR2 SYDVKM come from the germline V gene. The CDR3 nucleotides are TGTGCCAGCGGCTATCCGGGACAGGATTACGAGCAGTACTTC. It specifies CASGYPGQDYEQYF.

This chain links TRBV6-5 with TRBJ2-7, with a possible D match to TRBD1 (6 bases). The CDR3 runs to 14 residues. Looked up from germline, CDR1 is MNHEY and CDR2 is SVGAGI. V shed 6 bases and J shed 2 bases, with 14 bases lying between them. CDR3 protein: CASRLDRTPYEQYF. The CDR3 DNA reads as TGTGCCAGCAGGCTTGACAGGACTCCCTACGAGCAGTACTTC.

On this clone: This specimen includes other DNA sequences encoding the same CDR3. J is TRBJ2-5 and V is TRBV11-2, with D unresolved. This CDR3 is 10 amino acids long. Between the trimmed V and J ends, which lost 3 bases and 5 bases, there was a span of 1 base. Germline lookup yields CDR1 SGHAT and CDR2 FQNNGV. CDR3 region: CASSLETQYF. The CDR3 region has the DNA TGTGCCAGCAGCTTGGAGACCCAGTACTTC.

The V call is TRBV5-1, the J call TRBJ2-2; possibly TRBD1 for D (6 bases). The germline V gene encodes CDR1 SGHRS and CDR2 YFSETQ. The CDR3 totals 16 residues. V lost 3 bases and J lost 0, with 12 bases in between. The CDR3 bases are TGCGCCAGCAGCTCGCCGGGACAAGCGAACACCGGGGAGCTGTTTTTT. Translation: CASSSPGQANTGELFF.

This chain joins TRBV7-8 and TRBJ1-5, with 8 bases matching TRBD1. V was pared by 5 bases and J by 9 bases, with 21 bases of the junction left unmatched. This CDR3 spans 18 amino acids. Per the germline V gene, CDR1 is SGHVS and CDR2 is FQNEAQ. CDR3 region: CASSPEVTGGPRDGPQHF. For the CDR3, the DNA is TGTGCCAGCAGCCCAGAGGTCACAGGGGGTCCCCGGGATGGGCCCCAGCATTTT. Full variable domain (outside the CDR3, taken from reference TRBV7-8 and TRBJ1-5): GAGVSQSPRYKVAKRGQDVALRCDPISGHVSLFWYQQALGQGPEFLTYFQNEAQLDKSGLPSDRFFAERPEGSVSTLKIQRTQQEDSAVYLCASSPEVTGGPRDGPQHFGDGTRLSIL.

V gene TRBV30 combines with J gene TRBJ2-1; 8 bases align to TRBD1. The CDR3 is made up of 14 amino acids. The V and J ends lost 5 bases and 3 bases, in that order; junction bases with no gene match: 6. CDR1 and CDR2 from the germline V gene are GTSNPN and SVGIG (reference sequence). CDR3: CAWGVGTGYNEQFF. The CDR3 DNA is TGTGCCTGGGGGGTTGGGACAGGCTACAATGAGCAGTTCTTC.

This rearrangement joins TRBV6-5 to TRBJ1-2; D perhaps matches TRBD1 (6 bases). This CDR3 has 13 residues. Trimming removed 3 bases at V and 7 bases at J, with 12 bases between. Germline CDR1 and CDR2: MNHEY and SVGAGI. CDR3 residues: CASSYNRASGYTF. As DNA, the CDR3 is TGTGCCAGCAGTTATAACAGGGCAAGTGGCTACACCTTC.

The chain is built from TRBV5-6 and TRBJ1-2, with a weak D call TRBD1 (5 bases). The V end lost 2 bases, the J end lost 3 bases, and 11 bases lay between the germline ends. Germline CDR1 SGHDT, CDR2 YYEEEE. CDR3 length equals 14 residues. CDR3 sequence reads: CASSLGTTDYGYTF. CDR3 DNA sequence: TGTGCCAGCAGCTTAGGGACGACAGACTATGGCTACACCTTC.

The chain employs TRBV5-6 and TRBJ2-7; 8 nucleotides align to TRBD2. In germline, CDR1 is SGHDT, CDR2 YYEEEE. With V trimmed by 4 bases and J by 7 bases, 13 bases remained unmatched. The CDR3 runs 15 residues. CDR3 DNA: TGTGCCAGCAGCAGAGATAGCGGGATAGCCAGGGAGCAGTACTTC. This translates into CASSRDSGIAREQYF.

The rearrangement uses TRBV6-5 and TRBJ2-7; tentatively, D is TRBD1 (5 bases). Germline V lookup: CDR1 MNHEY, CDR2 SVGAGI. V was cut by 6 bases and J by 0 bases, with 12 bases left in between. The CDR3 consists of 14 residues. The CDR3 bases are TGTGCCAGCAGCGTCAGACAGCCCTCCTACGAGCAGTACTTC. This encodes CASSVRQPSYEQYF.

Turning to this clone: The sample carries other DNA sequences with the same CDR3. This chain connects TRBV4-3 to TRBJ2-1; a weak D match, TRBD2 (6 bases). Germline V gene data show CDR1 as LGHNA and CDR2 as YSLEER. The CDR3 has 15 residues. Trimming removed 0 bases from V and 0 bases from J, with 6 bases in between. This CDR3 is CASSQDGSSYNEQFF. CDR3 in DNA: TGCGCCAGCAGCCAAGACGGGAGCTCCTACAATGAGCAGTTCTTC.